The 2 T cell receptor beta chains below come from one sample, sequenced in a study of T-cell memory formation after mild COVID-19. TCRdb used MiXCR to reprocess the 5' RACE reads, holding one entry per CDR3 protein. The sample carries fewer than 400,000 distinct CDR3 sequences, approximately 16% recorded once. The sequencing sample was made of PBMCs or a T cell subset sorted from them (not recorded which). These TCRs come from a man younger than 35 who had mild COVID-19 (a few samples of this study predate the infection). Cell type and time point are not known.

This clonotype showed up just a few times. V usage is TRBV5-1 and J usage is TRBJ2-7; TRBD2 is a possible D gene (5 bases). V dropped 5 bases and J dropped 0 bases, with 15 bases sitting between them. This CDR3 region has 15 residues. Per the germline V gene, CDR1 is SGHRS and CDR2 is YFSETQ. CDR3 region: CASSFDGTSSYEQYF. In DNA, the CDR3 is TGCGCCAGCAGTTTCGACGGAACTAGCTCCTACGAGCAGTACTTC.

The chain joins TRBV7-8 to TRBJ2-1, with 13 bases aligning to TRBD2. The V gene's germline CDR1 is SGHVS and CDR2 FQNEAQ. This CDR3 comprises 15 residues. V shed 4 bases, J shed 12 bases, and the junction held 9 bases outside the gene matches. CDR3 region: CASSSPGLAGIVQFF. The CDR3 DNA follows: TGTGCCAGCAGCTCCCCGGGACTAGCGGGGATCGTGCAGTTCTTC.